The 8 T cell receptor beta chains given below trace back to one sample, sequenced in a study of T cell responses to AZD1222 COVID-19 vaccine. Clones were read by immunoSEQ multiplex PCR, and TCRdb kept only the in-frame ones, dropping some. The data contain tens of thousands of clones, around 90% of them singletons. The source was peripheral blood, collected 28 days after the second AZD1222 dose. These receptors all come from an adult who received the AZD1222 COVID-19 vaccine.

The chain couples TRBV5-6 to TRBJ2-6; D unresolved. Germline V gene lookup returns CDR1 SGHDT and CDR2 YYEEEE. V lost 3 bases and J 0 bases, leaving 16 bases between the germline ends. The CDR3 is 18 residues long. Here the CDR3 DNA reads TGTGCCAGCAGCTACCCAGCCTCCTTAATCTCTGGGGCCAACGTCCTGACTTTC. Its protein is CASSYPASLISGANVLTF.

The chain joins TRBV28 to TRBJ1-1; D not resolved. Germline CDR1 is MDHEN and CDR2 is SYDVKM. V lost 3 bases and J 3 bases, leaving 5 bases between the germline ends. The CDR3 is made up of 12 amino acids. The CDR3 sequence is CASSFGYTEAFF. The CDR3 nucleotides are TGTGCCAGCAGTTTTGGATACACTGAAGCTTTCTTT.

In its sample, this clone was seen once. The J gene is TRBJ2-1, the V gene TRBV19; 7 nucleotides align to TRBD1. The CDR3 spans 13 residues. Germline trimming cut 3 bases from V and 7 bases from J; bases unmatched to any gene: 3. Looked up from germline, CDR1 is LNHDA and CDR2 is SQIVND (reference sequence). The DNA of the CDR3 is TGTGCCAGTAGTATGCCGACAGGGAATGAGCAGTTCTTC. It is translated as CASSMPTGNEQFF.

The chain links TRBV7-8 to TRBJ1-2; TRBD1 agrees at 9 bases. This CDR3 contains 14 residues. The V and J ends lost 1 base and 8 bases, in that order; junction bases with no gene match: 5. Per germline, CDR1 SGHVS and CDR2 FQNEAQ. The CDR3 sequence: CASSLDRGRGGYTF. CDR3 DNA sequence: TGTGCCAGCAGCTTAGACAGGGGGCGGGGAGGCTACACCTTC. The full variable domain, with the rest looked up from reference TRBV7-8 and TRBJ1-2, is GAGVSQSPRYKVAKRGQDVALRCDPISGHVSLFWYQQALGQGPEFLTYFQNEAQLDKSGLPSDRFFAERPEGSVSTLKIQRTQQEDSAVYLCASSLDRGRGGYTFGSGTRLTVV.

The chain carries TRBV10-2 and TRBJ2-7; no firm D call. The V gene lost 3 bases and the J gene lost 0 bases, with 6 bases spanning the gap. The germline CDR1 and CDR2 sequences are WSHSY and SAAADI. The CDR3 runs 13 residues. The CDR3 coding sequence is TGCGCCAGCAGTGATTTTATCTCCTACGAGCAGTACTTC. Translated: CASSDFISYEQYF.

CDR3 amino acids: CASVARGMYTGELFF. The CDR3 nucleotides are TGTGCCAGTGTGGCCAGGGGGATGTACACCGGGGAGCTGTTTTTT. The rearrangement links TRBV19 to TRBJ2-2, with TRBD1 matching over 7 bases. With 8 bases clipped from V and 3 bases from J, the junction kept 9 bases outside the gene matches. The CDR3 is 15 residues long. CDR1 is LNHDA, CDR2 SQIVND, per germline (reference sequence).

The rearrangement links TRBV5-6 to TRBJ2-5; D is uncertain. This CDR3 has 11 amino acids. The V and J ends lost 5 bases and 1 base respectively, with 3 bases between them. Germline CDR1 reads SGHDT; CDR2 reads YYEEEE. The CDR3 region is CASRSQETQYF. The CDR3 DNA reads TGTGCCAGCAGGAGCCAAGAGACCCAGTACTTC.

The rearrangement joins TRBV30 to TRBJ1-5; maybe TRBD1 (5 bases). Germline V gives CDR1 GTSNPN, CDR2 SVGIG (reference sequence). This CDR3 contains 14 residues. V was pared by 0 bases and J by 6 bases, with 12 bases between. CDR3 sequence (DNA): TGTGCCTGGAGTGTATTGAGGGGCGCTCAGCCCCAGCATTTT. Translation: CAWSVLRGAQPQHF.